The present TCR beta chain was sequenced within a study of PD-1 blockade in classical Hodgkin lymphoma. Only in-frame clones appear in the TCRdb table, and some are missing; sequencing was by immunoSEQ multiplex PCR. The repertoire holds around 18,000 clones, with around 70% as singletons. The sample's time point: cycle 4 day 1 (C4D1), after 6 weeks of nivolumab. Exposure to brentuximab vedotin varied, and each patient had relapsed following autologous stem cell transplantation. CD4+ T cells were purified from thawed PBMCs by magnetic negative selection. Sequenced here: CD4+ T cells from blood, sampled before the fourth cycle of nivolumab. This TCR derives from a human donor with classical Hodgkin lymphoma.

CDR3 in amino acids: CASSQDVSSYNEQFF. As DNA, the CDR3 is TGCGCCAGCAGCCAAGACGTGAGCTCCTACAATGAGCAGTTCTTC. This sequence joins TRBV4-3 and TRBJ2-1; D remains ambiguous. The CDR3 has 15 residues. Germline V CDR1 and CDR2: LGHNA, YSLEER. V was trimmed by 0 bases and J by 0 bases, leaving 6 bases between them.